A single sample gave rise to the 8 T cell receptor beta chains below, sequenced in a study of Ad26.COV2.S vaccination and SARS-CoV-2 variants. The sample's treatment: about 20 received Ad26.COV2.S at low or high dose, single or two shots; roughly 5 received placebo; per-sample allocation not given. Sampling was done on day 63 after the first vaccine or placebo injection. Some clones are missing from TCRdb's copy, which holds only in-frame ones; the method was immunoSEQ multiplex PCR. The sample has hundreds of thousands of clones, around 86% seen once. The sequencing used peripheral blood, collected in a trial of Ad26.COV2.S vaccine versus placebo. Receptor source: a person aged 18-65 years who received the Ad26.COV2.S COVID-19 vaccine or a placebo.

V is TRBV30 and J is TRBJ2-7; 11 positions match TRBD1. The J segment lost 0 bases and the V segment lost 3 bases, leaving 7 bases of the junction unmatched. The CDR3 spans 16 residues. Germline values: CDR1 GTSNPN, CDR2 SVGIG (reference sequence). As DNA, the CDR3 is TGTGCCTGGAGGGACAGGGGGCCCTTAAGCTCCTACGAGCAGTACTTC. It yields the protein CAWRDRGPLSSYEQYF.

This rearrangement joins TRBV5-8 to TRBJ2-7; 8 bases agree with TRBD1. Germline CDR1 is SGHTS and CDR2 is YDEGEE. The CDR3 extends over 13 amino acids. J was trimmed by 7 bases and V by 1 base; bases with no gene match: 4. The CDR3 DNA is TGTGCCAGCAGCTTGCTCGGACAGGGAGAGCAGTACTTC. Protein product: CASSLLGQGEQYF.

This clone was found once. The rearrangement links TRBV15 to TRBJ1-5, with D perhaps TRBD1 (6 bases). Deletions cut 2 bases from V and 4 bases from J, with 15 bases between. CDR3 length: 16 residues. From germline, CDR1 is LNHNV and CDR2 YYDKDF (reference sequence). The CDR3 coding sequence is TGTGCCACCAGCAGAATCCCGGGACAACCGAATCAGCCCCAGCATTTT. Translated: CATSRIPGQPNQPQHF.

This clone was seen just once. The chain uses TRBV4-1 and TRBJ1-1; D is unclear. The V gene's germline CDR1 is MGHRA and CDR2 YSYEKL. V was cut by 1 base and J by 2 bases, with 8 bases left in between. The CDR3 extends over 14 amino acids. CDR3 sequence: CASSQVGSNTEAFF. In nucleotides, the CDR3 is TGCGCCAGCAGCCAAGTAGGGAGTAACACTGAAGCTTTCTTT.

The rearrangement uses TRBV6-5 and TRBJ2-1; D is uncertain. The CDR3 is 15 amino acids. Trimming removed 9 bases from V and 0 bases from J, with 15 bases in between. From germline, CDR1 is MNHEY and CDR2 SVGAGI. CDR3 in amino acids: CASSLRVDSYNEQFF. The CDR3, as DNA: TGTGCCAGTTCACTCCGGGTAGACTCCTACAATGAGCAGTTCTTC.

V is TRBV7-2 and J is TRBJ2-1, with D possibly being TRBD2 (5 bases). This CDR3 is 15 amino acids long. Per germline, CDR1 SGHTA and CDR2 FQGNSA. V lost 3 bases to trimming and J lost 7 bases, with 16 bases between them. Here the CDR3 DNA reads TGTGCCAGCAGCTTTGATCGCAGTCCGGGGAATGAGCAGTTCTTC. Translating it yields CASSFDRSPGNEQFF.

A single count supports this clone. The genes are TRBV29-1 and TRBJ2-7, with 7 nucleotides matching TRBD1. The CDR3 covers 12 residues. The J segment lost 6 bases and the V segment lost 6 bases, leaving 8 bases of the junction unmatched. Germline V gives CDR1 SQVTM, CDR2 ANQGSEA. CDR3 sequence: CSVVKTGPEQYF. CDR3 coding DNA: TGCAGCGTAGTTAAGACAGGGCCCGAGCAGTACTTC.

The table lists this clone with a count of one. The chain links TRBV9 to TRBJ1-4; 9 nucleotides align to TRBD1. The CDR3 contains 14 residues. V dropped 4 bases and J dropped 8; count of bases not matched to a gene: 6. Germline V lookup: CDR1 SGDLS, CDR2 YYNGEE. The CDR3 DNA sequence: TGTGCCAGCAGCCCGGGACAGGGTATGGAAAAACTGTTTTTT. Residues: CASSPGQGMEKLFF. Variable domain in full (rest from reference TRBV9 and TRBJ1-4): DSGVTQTPKHLITATGQRVTLRCSPRSGDLSVYWYQQSLDQGLQFLIQYYNGEERAKGNILERFSAQQFPDLHSELNLSSLELGDSALYFCASSPGQGMEKLFFGSGTQLSVL.